Presented here are 28 T cell receptor beta chains from one specimen sequenced in a study of CXCR3-negative and CXCR3-positive naive CD8 T cells. Notes on the study in general: Naive cells with CXCR3 showed TRB CDR3s that were more hydrophobic than those in CXCR3-negative naive cells.

Their target antigens are unknown. Carrying UMI labels, the TRB cDNA libraries were prepared through 5' RACE. From its re-call of the 5' RACE reads, TCRdb lists each CDR3 protein once, without DNA. The sample's table shows 100,000 or so distinct CDR3 sequences. The sample taken for sequencing was naive CXCR3+ CD8+ T cells from blood. As for subset: CD45RO-CCR7+CD27+CD95- naive CD8+ T cells expressing CXCR3 (TNR3+). All receptors derive from a human donor in good health. Some clones in this sample may be carry-over from other donors' samples.

V is TRBV10-3 and J is TRBJ1-2; absent DNA, TCRdb's TRBD1 call cannot be checked. Germline assignment: CDR1 ENHRY and CDR2 SYGVKD. The CDR3 runs to 17 residues. This CDR3 is CAISESDRGTFNYGYTF.

V is TRBV2 and J is TRBJ2-7. The V gene's germline CDR1 is SNHLY and CDR2 FYNNEI. The CDR3 extends over 14 amino acids. The CDR3 is CASSERLLGLEQYF.

This rearrangement joins TRBV15 to TRBJ1-5. The CDR3 is made up of 12 amino acids. The V gene's germline CDR1 is LNHNV and CDR2 YYDKDF (reference sequence). This CDR3 reads CATRQGNQPQHF. Together with reference TRBV15 and TRBJ1-5, the CDR3 gives the full variable domain: DAMVIQNPRYQVTQFGKPVTLSCSQTLNHNVMYWYQQKSSQAPKLLFHYYDKDFNNEADTPDNFQSRRPNTSFCFLDIRSPGLGDTAMYLCATRQGNQPQHFGDGTRLSIL.

The chain uses TRBV14 and TRBJ2-1. The germline V gene encodes CDR1 SGHDN and CDR2 FVKESK. The CDR3 spans 17 residues. CDR3 protein: CASSQDLGRSQYNEQFF.

The V and J genes are TRBV6-2 or TRBV6-3 and TRBJ2-7; checking the TCRdb D call of TRBD1 is not possible without DNA. Germline assignment: CDR1 MNHEY and CDR2 SVGEGT. This CDR3 spans 12 amino acids. The CDR3 sequence: CATEEGAYEQYF.

The chain recombines TRBV2 with TRBJ2-3; as DNA is missing, the TRBD1 call by TCRdb cannot be tested. The length of the CDR3 is 13 residues. Germline V gives CDR1 SNHLY, CDR2 FYNNEI. The CDR3 spells CASIDRSTDTQYF.

The V call is TRBV11-2, the J call TRBJ2-1; checking the TCRdb D call of TRBD1 is not possible without DNA. Germline loops: CDR1 SGHAT, CDR2 FQNNGV. The CDR3 has 16 residues. CDR3 sequence reads: CASILTTGTLYNEQFF.

The genes are TRBV12-3 or TRBV12-4 and TRBJ1-2; the TCRdb call, TRBD1, lacks DNA for checking. The CDR3 is 15 amino acids. The CDR3 reads CASRPGGSRLRGYTF.

CDR3 sequence reads: CASSLEGHYGYTF. The chain joins TRBV11-2 to TRBJ1-2. The CDR3 runs 13 residues. The germline CDR1 and CDR2 sequences are SGHAT and FQNNGV.

The rearrangement joins TRBV15 to TRBJ1-2; TCRdb names TRBD1, which stays unverified in the absence of DNA. This CDR3 is 13 amino acids long. Germline values: CDR1 LNHNV, CDR2 YYDKDF (reference sequence). CDR3 protein: CATSRQGGYGYTF.

The chain recombines TRBV11-2 with TRBJ2-4. Germline V lookup: CDR1 SGHAT, CDR2 FQNNGV. This CDR3 has 16 residues. The CDR3 sequence is CASSLGQTLAKNIQYF.

The chain couples TRBV7-6 to TRBJ2-1; lacking DNA, the TRBD2 call made by TCRdb goes unchecked. The germline CDR1 and CDR2 sequences are SGHVS and FNYEAQ. This CDR3 is built from 12 residues. The CDR3 here is CASSLGLSGQFF. The complete variable domain, with remaining parts taken from reference TRBV7-6 and TRBJ2-1, reads GAGVSQSPRYKVTKRGQDVALRCDPISGHVSLYWYRQALGQGPEFLTYFNYEAQQDKSGLPNDRFSAERPEGSISTLTIQRTEQRDSAMYRCASSLGLSGQFFGPGTRLTVL.

The chain carries TRBV12-3 or TRBV12-4 and TRBJ2-7; no DNA is available, so the TRBD1 call from TCRdb remains unchecked. This CDR3 has 14 amino acids. CDR3 sequence reads: CATNRQGSTYEQYF.

The J gene is TRBJ1-2, the V gene TRBV28; TCRdb picks TRBD1, but there is no DNA to check that call. Germline V CDR1 and CDR2: MDHEN, SYDVKM. This CDR3 is built from 15 residues. The CDR3 sequence: CASSSSLQDLYGYTF.

The rearrangement joins TRBV7-9 to TRBJ1-1; absent DNA, TCRdb's TRBD1 call cannot be checked. Germline CDR1 reads SEHNR; CDR2 reads FQNEAQ (reference sequence). This CDR3 has 15 residues. CDR3 region: CASSLADREGTEAFF.

The genes are TRBV7-3 and TRBJ1-2; there is no DNA to check the TCRdb D call of TRBD1. In germline, CDR1 is SGHTA, CDR2 FQGTGA. This CDR3 comprises 15 residues. CDR3 sequence: CASSKTGMEPGGYTF.

The chain couples TRBV15 to TRBJ2-1; TCRdb picks TRBD2, but there is no DNA to check that call. The CDR3 spans 16 residues. Per the germline V gene, CDR1 is LNHNV and CDR2 is YYDKDF (reference sequence). CDR3 region: CATSRQRDMSYNEQFF. The complete variable domain, with remaining parts taken from reference TRBV15 and TRBJ2-1, reads DAMVIQNPRYQVTQFGKPVTLSCSQTLNHNVMYWYQQKSSQAPKLLFHYYDKDFNNEADTPDNFQSRRPNTSFCFLDIRSPGLGDTAMYLCATSRQRDMSYNEQFFGPGTRLTVL.

This chain uses TRBV7-6 with TRBJ2-2; TCRdb's D gene call, TRBD2, goes unchecked for lack of DNA. Germline CDR1 reads SGHVS; CDR2 reads FNYEAQ. The CDR3 extends over 16 amino acids. The CDR3 sequence: CASSLGPRGNTGELFF. The whole variable domain, filled in from reference TRBV7-6 and TRBJ2-2, reads GAGVSQSPRYKVTKRGQDVALRCDPISGHVSLYWYRQALGQGPEFLTYFNYEAQQDKSGLPNDRFSAERPEGSISTLTIQRTEQRDSAMYRCASSLGPRGNTGELFFGEGSRLTVL.

The chain employs TRBV25-1 and TRBJ2-7; the D call of TRBD2 rests on TCRdb alone, since no DNA is present to check it. Germline loops: CDR1 MGHDK, CDR2 SYGVNS. CDR3 length equals 12 residues. The CDR3: CASTGRQGEQYF.

This chain links TRBV10-2 with TRBJ2-3; without DNA, the TCRdb call of TRBD2 cannot be checked. This CDR3 has 18 amino acids. CDR1 is WSHSY, CDR2 SAAADI, per germline. The CDR3 region is CASSDRRLAGGPTDTQYF.

The genes are TRBV12-3 or TRBV12-4 and TRBJ2-7; absent DNA, TCRdb's TRBD2 call cannot be checked. The CDR3 length is 18 residues. CDR3 protein: CASSEASGTSGLRYEQYF.

V and J are TRBV5-1 and TRBJ2-7; TCRdb names TRBD2, which stays unverified in the absence of DNA. The V gene's germline CDR1 is SGHRS and CDR2 YFSETQ. The CDR3 consists of 19 residues. CDR3 residues: CASSWTGTGRLAGVYEQYF. Based on the CDR3 plus reference TRBV5-1 and TRBJ2-7, the full variable domain is KAGVTQTPRYLIKTRGQQVTLSCSPISGHRSVSWYQQTPGQGLQFLFEYFSETQRNKGNFPGRFSGRQFSNSRSEMNVSTLELGDSALYLCASSWTGTGRLAGVYEQYFGPGTRLTVT.

The V call is TRBV5-1, the J call TRBJ2-5. The CDR3 consists of 12 residues. Germline CDR1 reads SGHRS; CDR2 reads YFSETQ. The chain's CDR3 is CASSLEQETQYF.

This chain connects TRBV7-2 to TRBJ2-2; TCRdb calls TRBD2, which cannot be checked without DNA. Per germline, CDR1 SGHTA and CDR2 FQGNSA. The CDR3 sequence is 16 residues long. CDR3 protein: CASSLGLAAPRGELFF. Looking up the rest from reference TRBV7-2 and TRBJ2-2 gives the full variable domain: GAGVSQSPSNKVTEKGKDVELRCDPISGHTALYWYRQSLGQGLEFLIYFQGNSAPDKSGLPSDRFSAERTGGSVSTLTIQRTQQEDSAVYLCASSLGLAAPRGELFFGEGSRLTVL.

The rearrangement links TRBV7-3 to TRBJ2-3. CDR1 is SGHTA, CDR2 FQGTGA, per germline. The CDR3 loop spans 14 amino acids. CDR3: CASSLDLYPDTQYF.

The chain uses TRBV11-1 and TRBJ2-2; as DNA is missing, the TRBD2 call by TCRdb cannot be tested. The germline V gene has CDR1 SGHAT and CDR2 FQDESV (reference sequence). The CDR3 is 16 amino acids. This CDR3 reads CASSPGTSPNTGELFF.

The rearrangement joins TRBV28 to TRBJ2-2; TCRdb gives TRBD1 as the D gene, but with no DNA this cannot be confirmed. This CDR3 is built from 15 residues. CDR1 and CDR2 from the germline V gene are MDHEN and SYDVKM. This CDR3 reads CASSPTGSNTGELFF.

V usage is TRBV10-1 and J usage is TRBJ2-7; absent DNA, TCRdb's TRBD1 call cannot be checked. Germline V gene lookup returns CDR1 WNHNN and CDR2 SYGVQD (reference sequence). This CDR3 spans 12 amino acids. CDR3 protein: CASRDWDREQYF.